The next 8 T cell receptor beta chains were all read from a single sample in a study of OX40 agonist ivuxolimab in advanced cancers. Sequencing was performed with immunoSEQ multiplex PCR; in TCRdb, only in-frame clones are kept and a portion is missing. The sample holds 65,000 to 90,000 clones; 65% to 90% are singletons and the top ten take 0.5% to 0.55%. The specimen comprised CD4+ or CD8+ T cells sorted from blood, sampled in a trial of the OX40 agonist ivuxolimab. These receptors were taken from an adult with an advanced solid tumor such as melanoma, head and neck, liver or kidney cancer.

V usage is TRBV6-1 and J usage is TRBJ1-2; 9 nucleotides line up with TRBD1. CDR1 is MNHNS, CDR2 SASEGT, per germline. The length of the CDR3 is 14 residues. The J segment lost 2 bases and the V segment lost 5 bases, leaving 3 bases of the junction unmatched. The CDR3 loop reads CASSWDRDNYGYTF. The CDR3, as DNA: TGTGCCAGCAGTTGGGACAGGGACAACTATGGCTACACCTTC.

The chain is built from TRBV7-2 and TRBJ2-5; 8 nucleotides align to TRBD1. Trimming cost V 3 bases and J 5 bases; bases outside gene matches: 5. The germline gives CDR1 SGHTA, CDR2 FQGNSA. CDR3 length: 14 residues. The CDR3 nucleotides read TGTGCCAGCAGCTTTGACAGGGGAAGGGAGACCCAGTACTTC. Translated, it gives CASSFDRGRETQYF.

V gene TRBV9 combines with J gene TRBJ2-3; D unresolved. V lost 4 bases, J lost 4 bases, and 10 bases lay in between. The length of the CDR3 is 13 residues. Looked up from germline, CDR1 is SGDLS and CDR2 is YYNGEE. CDR3 DNA: TGTGCCAGCAGCCTAAGTGGGGCAGATACGCAGTATTTT. Residues: CASSLSGADTQYF.

The rearrangement joins TRBV6-1 to TRBJ2-2; TRBD1 matches at 9 bases. Germline loops: CDR1 MNHNS, CDR2 SASEGT. The CDR3 is 15 residues long. V lost 10 bases, J lost 2 bases, and 8 bases stayed unmatched. The CDR3 DNA sequence: TGTGCCACCCATCGGGACAGGGTCAACACCGGGGAGCTGTTTTTT. The encoded protein is CATHRDRVNTGELFF.

The rearrangement uses TRBV18 and TRBJ2-3; 8 nucleotides match TRBD1. Germline lookup yields CDR1 KGHSH and CDR2 LQKENI. V shed 5 bases and J 4 bases; nucleotides not matched to a gene: 11. The CDR3 runs to 16 residues. CDR3 DNA sequence: TGTGCCAGCTCAACTTCAAGGGACAGGCAATCAGATACGCAGTATTTT. This encodes CASSTSRDRQSDTQYF.

The count of this clone is one. The gene calls are TRBV4-1 and TRBJ1-2; unclear D gene. CDR3 length: 13 residues. Germline CDR1 is MGHRA and CDR2 is YSYEKL. Trimming took 6 bases from V and 8 from J, leaving 16 bases between them. The CDR3 region is CASRPHGSGGYTF. The CDR3, as DNA: TGCGCCAGCAGACCCCACGGCTCAGGAGGCTACACCTTC.

The genes are TRBV28 and TRBJ1-1, with 7 bases lining up with TRBD1. The J segment lost 1 base and the V segment lost 8 bases, leaving 13 bases of the junction unmatched. This CDR3 has 16 residues. Germline V gene lookup returns CDR1 MDHEN and CDR2 SYDVKM. The CDR3 here is CASSPRQGMRNTEAFF. As DNA, the CDR3 is TGTGCCAGCTCTCCCCGACAGGGCATGAGGAACACTGAAGCTTTCTTT.

The chain links TRBV27 to TRBJ2-1, with TRBD2 matching 9 bases. Unmatched junction bases numbered 9, after V lost 2 bases and J lost 7 bases. In germline, CDR1 is MNHEY, CDR2 SMNVEV (reference sequence). The CDR3 sequence is 16 residues long. In nucleotides, the CDR3 is TGTGCCAGCAGTTTAAGCGGCGGGAGGGCCACAAATGAGCAGTTCTTC. Amino acid sequence: CASSLSGGRATNEQFF.